The 7 T cell receptor beta chains in this list originate from one sample, sequenced in a study of OX40 agonist ivuxolimab in advanced cancers. Measured with immunoSEQ multiplex PCR; TCRdb has only the in-frame clones, and not every one. The sample includes 55,000 to 85,000 clones, 80% to 90% of them seen just once. Source: CD4+ or CD8+ T cells sorted from blood, taken in a trial of the OX40 agonist ivuxolimab. Every receptor here comes from an adult with an advanced solid tumor such as melanoma, head and neck, liver or kidney cancer.

The chain recombines TRBV7-9 with TRBJ2-7, with 12 bases aligning to TRBD2. CDR1 and CDR2 from the germline V gene are SEHNR and FQNEAQ (reference sequence). The CDR3 is 15 amino acids. V lost 6 bases and J lost 4; bases outside the gene matches: 7. The CDR3 sequence: CASRSSGRAGYEQYF. The CDR3 DNA reads as TGTGCCAGCAGGTCTAGCGGGAGGGCCGGTTACGAGCAGTACTTC.

The V call is TRBV6-1, the J call TRBJ2-1, with 10 nucleotides matching TRBD2. V gave up 5 bases and J gave up 7 bases; unmatched junction bases: 8. This CDR3 comprises 15 residues. CDR1 and CDR2 from the germline V gene are MNHNS and SASEGT. CDR3 residues: CASSPPGLATNEQFF. The CDR3 DNA reads TGTGCCAGCAGTCCCCCGGGACTAGCGACAAATGAGCAGTTCTTC.

The CDR3 DNA reads TGTGCCTGGAGCGATACCTTCAGGGTCTCCTACGAGCAGTACTTC. This sequence encodes CAWSDTFRVSYEQYF. V usage is TRBV30 and J usage is TRBJ2-5, with D possibly being TRBD1 (5 bases). With the DNA end fitting TRBJ2-7 better, the J assignment may be wrong. Germline CDR1 reads GTSNPN; CDR2 reads SVGIG (reference sequence). CDR3 length equals 15 residues.

The chain carries TRBV2 and TRBJ1-1; TRBD1 matches 9 bases. Germline V lookup: CDR1 SNHLY, CDR2 FYNNEI. V lost 7 bases, J lost 0 bases, and 6 bases stayed unmatched. CDR3 length: 15 residues. The CDR3 reads CASKGQGHMNTEAFF. The CDR3 nucleotides read TGTGCCAGCAAGGGACAGGGCCACATGAACACTGAAGCTTTCTTT.

This clone was seen just once. V usage is TRBV19 and J usage is TRBJ2-3; no clear D gene. The V and J ends lost 8 bases and 6 bases respectively, with 12 bases between them. Germline CDR1 and CDR2: LNHDA and SQIVND (reference sequence). This CDR3 spans 12 amino acids. CDR3 protein: CASGARADTQYF. For the CDR3, the DNA is TGTGCCAGTGGCGCTCGGGCGGATACGCAGTATTTT.

For the CDR3, the DNA is TGTGCCAGCAGAGCACCTGGGACCCTGAACACTGAAGCTTTCTTT. Residues: CASRAPGTLNTEAFF. This chain links TRBV9 with TRBJ1-1; D may be TRBD1 (5 bases). V lost 5 bases to trimming and J lost 0 bases, with 14 bases between them. CDR3 length: 15 residues. Germline V gene lookup returns CDR1 SGDLS and CDR2 YYNGEE. Full variable domain (outside the CDR3, taken from reference TRBV9 and TRBJ1-1): DSGVTQTPKHLITATGQRVTLRCSPRSGDLSVYWYQQSLDQGLQFLIQYYNGEERAKGNILERFSAQQFPDLHSELNLSSLELGDSALYFCASRAPGTLNTEAFFGQGTRLTVV.

DNA for the CDR3: TGTGCCAGCAGCTTAATGGCTGCCTACAATGAGCAGTTCTTC. This gives the protein CASSLMAAYNEQFF. J is TRBJ2-1 and V is TRBV7-2; D not certain. The CDR3 loop spans 14 amino acids. Germline CDR1 reads SGHTA; CDR2 reads FQGNSA. V lost 2 bases and J lost 2, with 7 bases in between.